The clone carrying this TCR delta chain turned up a few times. What it binds is unknown. The protein given by TCRdb reflects a much larger clone and differs at residue 10 from this DNA's translation, likely from a read error; the protein shown is the DNA's translation. The CDR3 contains 17 residues. Germline V lookup: CDR1 GEAIGNYY, CDR2 EKD. The data belong to a study of γδ T cells in repeated Plasmodium falciparum infection. Background on the study: Malaria-naive adults were infected with P. falciparum NF54 four times over about 600 days. Samples were taken at baseline, before some infections, and 21 days after each. Study-level results: The Malian cohort came from a small rural village of predominantly one ethnic group.

Flow sorting of PBMC yielded separate Vgamma9/Vdelta2+ and Vdelta2-negative gammadelta T cell populations for bulk repertoire analysis. Each sorted gammadelta sample had TRG and TRD chains sequenced. TCRdb reprocessed the multiplex PCR reads through CATT. The sample lists 80,000 to 95,000 delta-chain clones, 1.4% to 1.5% occurring once. Sequenced input: gamma-delta T cells from blood. The origin of this receptor is a pool of human donors (malaria-infected and uninfected, not separated). This sequence joins TRDV2 and TRDJ3, with 10 bases aligning to TRDD3. The CDR3 reads CACDSTGGSCDTRQMFF. CDR3 bases: TGTGCCTGTGACTCTACTGGGGGATCCTGTGACACCCGACAGATGTTTTTC.